This record looks at one T cell receptor (beta chain) sequence and its context. As processed by the authors: Amplified reference gene primers provided the basis for estimating nucleated cell counts. TCRdb's copy holds only in-frame clones and misses some; the assay was immunoSEQ multiplex PCR. That table is the source of V, J and clone size, and D and trimming were worked out from the DNA. The sample contains around 330,000 clones, about nine tenths of which appear only once. This record belongs to a study of blood T cell repertoires in COVID-19. Those enrolled, adults aged roughly 18 to 100 years, came from some 25 US areas. Participant reports of clinical history set cohort assignment. The germline gives CDR1 SGDLS, CDR2 YYNGEE. Trimming stripped 4 bases from V and 6 bases from J, with 13 bases between. CDR3 size: 13 residues.

Sequences were obtained from PBMCs or T cells enriched from blood (not recorded which). The TCR sequence derives from a woman younger than 35 who had recovered from COVID-19. The rearrangement uses TRBV9 and TRBJ1-2; weak D call: TRBD1 (5 bases). The CDR3 DNA is TGTGCCAGCAGCACGCACGGGGGTCATGGCTACACCTTC. Protein: CASSTHGGHGYTF.